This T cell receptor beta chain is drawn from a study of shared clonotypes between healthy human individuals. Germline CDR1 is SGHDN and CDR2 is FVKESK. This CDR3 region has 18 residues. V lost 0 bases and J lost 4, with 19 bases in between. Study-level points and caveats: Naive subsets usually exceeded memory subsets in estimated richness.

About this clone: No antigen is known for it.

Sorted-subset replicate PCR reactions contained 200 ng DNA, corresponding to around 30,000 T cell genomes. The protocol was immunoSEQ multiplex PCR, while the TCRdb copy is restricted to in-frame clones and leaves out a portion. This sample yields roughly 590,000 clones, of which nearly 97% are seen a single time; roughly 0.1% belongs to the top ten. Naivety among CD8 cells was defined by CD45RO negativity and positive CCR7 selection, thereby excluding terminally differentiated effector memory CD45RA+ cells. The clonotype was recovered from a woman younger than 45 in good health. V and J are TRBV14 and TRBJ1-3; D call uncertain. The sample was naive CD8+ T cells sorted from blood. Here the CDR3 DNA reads TGTGCCAGCAGCCAAGAACCTCTGCGGCTGAGGAGGGGAAACACCATATATTTT. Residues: CASSQEPLRLRRGNTIYF. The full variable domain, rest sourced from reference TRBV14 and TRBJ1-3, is EAGVTQFPSHSVIEKGQTVTLRCDPISGHDNLYWYRRVMGKEIKFLLHFVKESKQDESGMPNNRFLAERTGGTYSTLKVQPAELEDSGVYFCASSQEPLRLRRGNTIYFGEGSWLTVV.